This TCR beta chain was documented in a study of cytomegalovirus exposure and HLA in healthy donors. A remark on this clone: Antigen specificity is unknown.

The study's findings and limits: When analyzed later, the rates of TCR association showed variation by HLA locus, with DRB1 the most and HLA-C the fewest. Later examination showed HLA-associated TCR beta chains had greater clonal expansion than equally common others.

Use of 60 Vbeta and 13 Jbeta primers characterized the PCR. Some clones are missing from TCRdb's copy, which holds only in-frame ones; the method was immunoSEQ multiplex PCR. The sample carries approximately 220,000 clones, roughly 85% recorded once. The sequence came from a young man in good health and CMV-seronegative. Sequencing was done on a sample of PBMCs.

This CDR3 is CASSYSRGETQYF. CDR3 in DNA: TGTGCCAGCAGTTACTCTCGAGGGGAGACCCAGTACTTC. The chain joins TRBV6-6 to TRBJ2-5, with D maybe TRBD2 (5 bases). Per the germline V gene, CDR1 is MNHNY and CDR2 is SVGAGI (reference sequence). This CDR3 spans 13 amino acids. V was pared by 0 bases and J by 5 bases, with 7 bases between.